A selection of T cell receptor beta chains follows, all from one sample in a study of identical twins. TCRdb fed the 5' RACE reads into MiXCR, producing one record per CDR3 protein. The table records hundreds of thousands of distinct CDR3 sequences, more than 9% of them present only once. The data were also submitted as part of a second study, on yellow fever vaccine responses in identical twins.

Sequences were obtained from PBMCs. These receptors all stem from a woman between 18 and 29 years old in good health. CDR3s include the opening cysteine and the closing phenylalanine or tryptophan. D genes are given only for firm matches. Clone size appears in some rows only: once, few, many, or a class for an expanded clone.

D gene: -; V gene: TRBV4-1; J gene: TRBJ2-7; clone size: -; CDR3 protein: CASSLVKDAYEQYF; CDR3 DNA: TGCGCCAGCAGCCTGGTGAAGGACGCCTACGAGCAGTACTTC
D gene: TRBD2; V gene: TRBV20-1; J gene: TRBJ2-1; clone size: few; CDR3 protein: CSARSAGGPNEQFF; CDR3 DNA: TGCAGTGCTAGGTCAGCGGGGGGGCCGAATGAGCAGTTCTTC
D gene: TRBD2; V gene: TRBV7-2; J gene: TRBJ2-5; clone size: few; CDR3 protein: CASTLSGKREETQYF; CDR3 DNA: TGTGCCAGCACCCTTAGCGGGAAGAGAGAAGAGACCCAGTACTTC
D gene: -; V gene: TRBV12-3/TRBV12-4; J gene: TRBJ1-2; clone size: -; CDR3 protein: CASNNREANYGYTF; CDR3 DNA: TGTGCCAGCAACAACAGGGAAGCTAACTATGGCTACACCTTC
D gene: TRBD2; V gene: TRBV10-1; J gene: TRBJ2-2; clone size: -; CDR3 protein: CASSDSGRGYGELFF; CDR3 DNA: TGCGCCAGCAGTGATAGCGGGAGAGGCTACGGGGAGCTGTTTTTT
D gene: TRBD2; V gene: TRBV20-1; J gene: TRBJ2-7; clone size: few; CDR3 protein: CSAHPTSGSYEQYF; CDR3 DNA: TGCAGTGCCCACCCTACTAGCGGCTCCTACGAGCAGTACTTC
D gene: -; V gene: TRBV7-2; J gene: TRBJ1-4; clone size: few; CDR3 protein: CASSLVGFVGVGEKLFF; CDR3 DNA: TGTGCCAGCAGCTTAGTCGGATTTGTCGGGGTGGGTGAAAAACTGTTTTTT
D gene: TRBD1; V gene: TRBV7-2; J gene: TRBJ2-7; clone size: -; CDR3 protein: CASSVRDRGNEQYF; CDR3 DNA: TGTGCCAGCAGCGTCCGGGACAGGGGCAACGAGCAGTACTTC
D gene: TRBD1; V gene: TRBV12-3/TRBV12-4; J gene: TRBJ2-5; clone size: -; CDR3 protein: CASSSRTTGRKETQYF; CDR3 DNA: TGTGCCAGCAGTTCTCGCACGACAGGGAGAAAAGAGACCCAGTACTTC
D gene: -; V gene: TRBV20-1; J gene: TRBJ2-5; clone size: many; CDR3 protein: CSASGETQYF; CDR3 DNA: TGCAGTGCTAGTGGGGAGACCCAGTACTTC
D gene: -; V gene: TRBV20-1; J gene: TRBJ2-1; clone size: -; CDR3 protein: CSAPDPPSYNEQFF; CDR3 DNA: TGCAGTGCGCCCGATCCTCCTAGTTACAATGAGCAGTTCTTC
D gene: -; V gene: TRBV7-2; J gene: TRBJ1-1; clone size: many; CDR3 protein: CASSLVVYTEAFF; CDR3 DNA: TGTGCCAGCAGCTTAGTGGTTTACACTGAAGCTTTCTTT
D gene: -; V gene: TRBV4-1; J gene: TRBJ2-3; clone size: -; CDR3 protein: CASSQESGGADTQYF; CDR3 DNA: TGCGCCAGCAGCCAAGAAAGCGGAGGGGCAGATACGCAGTATTTT
D gene: -; V gene: TRBV20-1; J gene: TRBJ2-2; clone size: few; CDR3 protein: CSARDPQRPLSGELFF; CDR3 DNA: TGCAGTGCTAGAGACCCACAACGGCCCCTATCCGGGGAGCTGTTTTTT
D gene: TRBD1; V gene: TRBV15; J gene: TRBJ2-7; clone size: many; CDR3 protein: CATSRDTIVGQGVPYEQYF; CDR3 DNA: TGTGCCACCAGCAGAGATACTATTGTGGGACAGGGGGTTCCCTACGAGCAGTACTTC
D gene: -; V gene: TRBV14; J gene: TRBJ1-6; clone size: few; CDR3 protein: CASSHGRSSSYNSPLHF; CDR3 DNA: TGTGCCAGCAGCCACGGACGAAGTAGCTCCTATAATTCACCCCTCCACTTT
D gene: TRBD1; V gene: TRBV24-1; J gene: TRBJ2-1; clone size: -; CDR3 protein: CATSDWDRQFF; CDR3 DNA: TGTGCCACCAGTGACTGGGACAGGCAGTTCTTC
D gene: -; V gene: TRBV2; J gene: TRBJ1-1; clone size: few; CDR3 protein: CASSRPGPTEAFF; CDR3 DNA: TGTGCCAGCAGCCGTCCGGGTCCAACTGAAGCTTTCTTT
D gene: -; V gene: TRBV12-3/TRBV12-4; J gene: TRBJ2-3; clone size: many; CDR3 protein: CASSPRPGADTQYF; CDR3 DNA: TGTGCCAGCAGTCCAAGGCCGGGGGCAGATACGCAGTATTTT
D gene: -; V gene: TRBV28; J gene: TRBJ2-3; clone size: -; CDR3 protein: CASRGETRGGRADTQYF; CDR3 DNA: TGTGCCAGCAGGGGAGAGACCAGGGGGGGCCGGGCAGATACGCAGTATTTT
D gene: -; V gene: TRBV2; J gene: TRBJ1-1; clone size: few; CDR3 protein: CASSDVQGDTEAFF; CDR3 DNA: TGTGCCAGCAGCGACGTTCAGGGTGACACTGAAGCTTTCTTT
D gene: TRBD2; V gene: TRBV9; J gene: TRBJ2-1; clone size: -; CDR3 protein: CASSPSPGTIRNEQFF; CDR3 DNA: TGTGCCAGCAGCCCCTCCCCCGGGACTATTCGGAATGAGCAGTTCTTC
D gene: -; V gene: TRBV4-1; J gene: TRBJ2-2; clone size: few; CDR3 protein: CASTPQRPNTGELFF; CDR3 DNA: TGCGCCAGCACCCCCCAGAGGCCGAACACCGGGGAGCTGTTTTTT
D gene: -; V gene: TRBV5-4; J gene: TRBJ2-1; clone size: few; CDR3 protein: CASSYAGPYNEQFF; CDR3 DNA: TGTGCCAGCAGCTACGCGGGTCCCTACAATGAGCAGTTCTTC